The clone carrying this TCR beta chain was found a few times. Its specificity is not known. The PCR made use of 60 Vbeta and 13 Jbeta primers. The authors' processing: Later work found 80 million or so unique TCR beta chains, with some 11 million shared. Only in-frame clones appear in the TCRdb table, and some are missing; sequencing was by immunoSEQ multiplex PCR. V, J and clone size derive from that table, while D and trimming were established from the DNA sequence. The sample consists of over 70,000 clones, over 55% of them appearing once. These data belong to a study of cytomegalovirus exposure and HLA in healthy donors. General observations from the study: In a later analysis, several top co-occurrence clusters appeared linked to parvovirus B19, influenza, CMV and Epstein-Barr virus. Cytomegalovirus-associated TCR beta chains were listed, numbering under 200.

The sample consisted of PBMCs. The receptor's source is a woman aged 50 to 60 in good health and CMV-seropositive.

The CDR3 DNA reads as TGTGCCAGCAGCTTGAGCTCCGGGACAGGGGGCGAGCAGTACTTC. Amino acids: CASSLSSGTGGEQYF. This chain connects TRBV5-5 to TRBJ2-7; 11 nucleotides agree with TRBD1. The germline CDR1 and CDR2 sequences are SGHKS and YYEKEE (reference sequence). There are 15 residues in the CDR3. V lost 1 base and J lost 6; bases outside the gene matches: 6.